This TCR beta chain was observed in a study of T cells expressing NK-cell markers. TCRdb reworked the 5' RACE reads into one entry per CDR3 protein, no DNA. This sample's clone table lists about 410,000 distinct CDR3 sequences. The CDR3 spans 16 residues. Germline V gene sequence: CDR1 SGHTA, CDR2 FQGTGA. The receptor's source is a woman between 45 and 60 years old in good health. Sample: blood T cells: a sorted CD56 or NKG2C T cell subset, CD4+ or CD8+ T cells, or bulk PBMC T cells (not recorded which). The J gene is TRBJ2-3, the V gene TRBV7-3; TCRdb's D gene call, TRBD2, goes unchecked for lack of DNA. The CDR3 here is CASSLALAGGTDTQYF.